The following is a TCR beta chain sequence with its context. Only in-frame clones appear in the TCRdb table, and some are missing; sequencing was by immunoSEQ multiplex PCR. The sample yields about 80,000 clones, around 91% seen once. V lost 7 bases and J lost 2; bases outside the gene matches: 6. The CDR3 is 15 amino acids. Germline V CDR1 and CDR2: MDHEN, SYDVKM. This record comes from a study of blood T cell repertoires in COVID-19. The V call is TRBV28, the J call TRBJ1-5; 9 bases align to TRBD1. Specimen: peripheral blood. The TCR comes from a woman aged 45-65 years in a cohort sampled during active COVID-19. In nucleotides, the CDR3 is TGTGCCAGCAACTTACAGGGGGCACGCAATCAGCCCCAGCATTTT. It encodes CASNLQGARNQPQHF.